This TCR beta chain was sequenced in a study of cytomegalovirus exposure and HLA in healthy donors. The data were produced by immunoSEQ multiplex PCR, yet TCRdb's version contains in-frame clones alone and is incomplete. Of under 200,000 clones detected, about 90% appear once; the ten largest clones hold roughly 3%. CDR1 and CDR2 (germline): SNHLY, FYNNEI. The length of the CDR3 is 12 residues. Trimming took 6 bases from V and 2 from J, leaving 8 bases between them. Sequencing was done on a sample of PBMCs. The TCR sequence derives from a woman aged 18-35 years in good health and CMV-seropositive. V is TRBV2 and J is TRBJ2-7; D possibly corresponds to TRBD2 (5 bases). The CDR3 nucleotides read TGTGCCAGCAGCGGGGAGCCCTACGAGCAGTACTTC. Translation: CASSGEPYEQYF.